One and the same sample provided the 21 T cell receptor beta chains below, sequenced in a study of T cell responses to AZD1222 COVID-19 vaccine. This table comes from immunoSEQ multiplex PCR, and its TCRdb copy is limited to in-frame clones, with some not included. The top ten clones hold approximately 1.4% of a sample with roughly 150,000 clones, 85% to 95% of them seen once. The specimen was peripheral blood, collected 28 days after the second AZD1222 dose. These TCRs come from an adult who received the AZD1222 COVID-19 vaccine.

This clone showed up just once. The chain links TRBV28 to TRBJ2-3, with a possible D match to TRBD1 (6 bases). The CDR3 contains 13 residues. From germline, CDR1 is MDHEN and CDR2 SYDVKM. Trimming shortened V by 5 bases and J by 1 base, and 7 bases separated the two germline ends. CDR3 region: CASSNRGTDTQYF. The DNA of the CDR3 is TGTGCCAGCAGTAACAGGGGCACAGATACGCAGTATTTT.

The CDR3 sequence is CASSESRKGNEQFF. The CDR3 DNA is TGTGCCAGCAGTGAATCCAGAAAGGGCAATGAGCAGTTCTTC. This sequence joins TRBV25-1 and TRBJ2-1, with D hard to call. V was shortened by 1 base and J by 6 bases, with 10 bases between the two germline ends. Germline V gene sequence: CDR1 MGHDK, CDR2 SYGVNS. This CDR3 region has 14 residues.

The chain recombines TRBV11-2 with TRBJ1-5, with D hard to call. Germline-derived CDR1 and CDR2 are SGHAT and FQNNGV. CDR3 length: 14 amino acids. Trimming removed 1 base at V and 3 bases at J, with 7 bases between. The CDR3 coding sequence is TGTGCCAGCAGCTTAGGTGAAATCAATCAGCCCCAGCATTTT. Translating it yields CASSLGEINQPQHF.

The rearrangement links TRBV5-5 to TRBJ2-7; D not certain. This CDR3 has 12 amino acids. Germline-derived CDR1 and CDR2 are SGHKS and YYEKEE (reference sequence). V lost 5 bases and J lost 7, with 13 bases in between. The CDR3 protein is CASSSQNSEQYF. The CDR3 coding sequence is TGTGCCAGCAGTTCTCAGAACTCTGAGCAGTACTTC.

The chain recombines TRBV10-1 with TRBJ2-1; 13 bases fit TRBD2. Germline V CDR1 and CDR2: WNHNN, SYGVQD (reference sequence). This CDR3 is built from 16 residues. With V trimmed by 5 bases and J by 2 bases, 3 bases remained unmatched. CDR3 loop: CASSRTSGSPYNEQFF. CDR3 coding DNA: TGCGCCAGCAGTAGGACTAGCGGGAGCCCCTACAATGAGCAGTTCTTC.

This rearrangement joins TRBV19 to TRBJ2-2; 11 bases match TRBD2. The V segment lost 7 bases and the J segment 5 bases; nucleotides outside the gene matches: 9. The CDR3 is 16 residues long. CDR1 LNHDA and CDR2 SQIVND come from the germline V gene (reference sequence). CDR3 nucleotide sequence: TGTGCCAGTAACAAACTAGCGGGAGTTCGGACCGGGGAGCTGTTTTTT. Translation gives CASNKLAGVRTGELFF.

This clone appeared a few times. This chain joins TRBV10-2 and TRBJ2-4; no firm D call. The V end was cut by 2 bases, the J end by 8 bases, with 7 bases between. The germline gives CDR1 WSHSY, CDR2 SAAADI. The CDR3 covers 12 residues. Here the CDR3 reads CASSERRHIQYF. The DNA of the CDR3 is TGCGCCAGCAGTGAGCGAAGACACATTCAGTACTTC.

The rearrangement uses TRBV7-2 and TRBJ1-5; 8 nucleotides match TRBD1. Losses at the gene ends were 6 bases for V and 5 bases for J; bases not matched to a gene: 6. The CDR3 contains 14 residues. Germline V CDR1 and CDR2: SGHTA, FQGNSA. CDR3 amino acids: CASRQTGVDQPQHF. The CDR3 DNA sequence: TGTGCCAGCAGGCAGACAGGGGTGGATCAGCCCCAGCATTTT.

The chain recombines TRBV11-2 with TRBJ2-7; 8 bases agree with TRBD1. Germline CDR1 and CDR2: SGHAT and FQNNGV. The CDR3 extends over 14 amino acids. The junction had 5 bases not matched to a gene; V was cut back by 5 bases and J by 2 bases. The CDR3 loop is CASSARTGPYEQYF. CDR3 bases: TGTGCCAGCAGCGCCCGGACAGGGCCCTACGAGCAGTACTTC.

The chain couples TRBV14 to TRBJ2-5; no firm D call. The germline V gene encodes CDR1 SGHDN and CDR2 FVKESK. The CDR3 is 16 residues long. Trimming cost V 0 bases and J 3 bases, with 14 bases left between them. The CDR3 here is CASSQEETPYEETQYF. For the CDR3, the DNA is TGTGCCAGCAGCCAAGAGGAGACACCGTATGAAGAGACCCAGTACTTC.

The chain joins TRBV19 to TRBJ2-7; the D gene is possibly TRBD2 (6 bases). Germline V lookup: CDR1 LNHDA, CDR2 SQIVND (reference sequence). The V end was cut by 3 bases, the J end by 1 base, with 10 bases between. There are 14 residues in the CDR3. The CDR3 nucleotides are TGTGCCAGTAGTATTCGGGAGTCGTCCTACGAGCAGTACTTC. It specifies CASSIRESSYEQYF. Full variable domain (missing parts from reference TRBV19 and TRBJ2-7): DGGITQSPKYLFRKEGQNVTLSCEQNLNHDAMYWYRQDPGQGLRLIYYSQIVNDFQKGDIAEGYSVSREKKESFPLTVTSAQKNPTAFYLCASSIRESSYEQYFGPGTRLTVT.

The V and J genes are TRBV3-1 (or the pseudogene TRBV3-2) and TRBJ2-2, with 7 nucleotides matching TRBD2. This CDR3 comprises 18 residues. V gave up 0 bases and J gave up 7 bases; unmatched junction bases: 14. Germline V CDR1 and CDR2: LGHDT, YNNKEL (reference sequence). The CDR3 nucleotides are TGTGCCAGCAGCCAAGATTTAGTTCGCGGGAGAAGGGGCGGGGAGCTGTTTTTT. It is translated as CASSQDLVRGRRGGELFF.

V usage is TRBV19 and J usage is TRBJ2-1; D might be TRBD2 (7 bases). Per germline, CDR1 LNHDA and CDR2 SQIVND (reference sequence). This CDR3 comprises 15 residues. V lost 8 bases and J lost 7, with 21 bases in between. In DNA, the CDR3 is TGTGCCAGTGGGGGGCTAGCGGCCTCTGGGAATGAGCAGTTCTTC. Translated, it gives CASGGLAASGNEQFF.

The rearrangement uses TRBV5-1 and TRBJ2-1; D ambiguous. Trimming pared 1 base from V and 1 base from J, leaving 9 bases between. CDR1 is SGHRS and CDR2 is YFSETQ in the germline V gene. CDR3 length: 15 residues. Written as DNA, the CDR3 is TGCGCCAGCAGCTTGAGGCAGAGATCCTACAATGAGCAGTTCTTC. Amino acid sequence: CASSLRQRSYNEQFF.

The chain joins TRBV6-4 to TRBJ2-1; weak D call: TRBD2 (6 bases). Germline V gene lookup returns CDR1 MRHNA and CDR2 SNTAGT. V gave up 4 bases and J gave up 9 bases, with 13 bases separating them. The CDR3 extends over 13 amino acids. CDR3 amino acids: CASSVRAGIEQFF. The CDR3 DNA follows: TGTGCCAGCAGTGTAAGGGCGGGGATTGAGCAGTTCTTC.

This clone occurred a few times. The V gene is TRBV27, the J gene TRBJ1-2, with D tentatively TRBD1 (5 bases). Germline CDR1 reads MNHEY; CDR2 reads SMNVEV (reference sequence). The V end lost 3 bases, the J end lost 7 bases, and 15 bases lay between the germline ends. The CDR3 is 14 amino acids. This chain's CDR3 is CASSFGRVMTGYTF. The CDR3, as DNA: TGTGCCAGCAGTTTTGGCAGGGTGATGACTGGCTACACCTTC.

This sequence joins TRBV9 and TRBJ1-2; no clear D. Per germline, CDR1 SGDLS and CDR2 YYNGEE. The V end lost 3 bases, the J end lost 6 bases, and 6 bases lay between the germline ends. This CDR3 is 11 amino acids long. CDR3 DNA: TGTGCCAGCAGCGAAGGGAATGGCTACACCTTC. This translates into CASSEGNGYTF.

The rearrangement uses TRBV13 and TRBJ2-2, with 8 bases fitting TRBD1. The germline V gene has CDR1 PRHDT and CDR2 FYEKMQ (reference sequence). This CDR3 is built from 16 residues. J lost 0 bases, V lost 6 bases, and 6 bases had no gene match. The CDR3 region has the DNA TGTGCCAGCAGGGCGGACAGGGAATCGAACACCGGGGAGCTGTTTTTT. The encoded protein is CASRADRESNTGELFF.

The CDR3 reads CASSQGGGVNYGYTF. CDR3 nucleotides: TGTGCCAGCAGCCAAGGGGGGGGTGTGAACTATGGCTACACCTTC. The chain combines TRBV6-5 with TRBJ1-2; perhaps TRBD1 as D (6 bases). The CDR3 covers 15 residues. Per germline, CDR1 MNHEY and CDR2 SVGAGI. V was clipped by 6 bases and J by 2 bases, with 16 bases between them.

V is TRBV5-1 and J is TRBJ2-5; 7 bases are shared with TRBD1. This CDR3 comprises 12 residues. Per the germline V gene, CDR1 is SGHRS and CDR2 is YFSETQ. V lost 10 bases to trimming and J lost 5 bases; unmatched junction nucleotides: 8. The CDR3 DNA reads as TGCGCCTACAGGGGTTTTGGGGAGACCCAGTACTTC. Protein: CAYRGFGETQYF.

The count of this clone is one. J is TRBJ2-7 and V is TRBV6-5; D is unclear. Germline CDR1 MNHEY, CDR2 SVGAGI. The V and J ends lost 0 bases and 0 bases respectively, with 12 bases between them. CDR3 size: 16 residues. As DNA, the CDR3 is TGTGCCAGCAGTTACTCGACGTTCGGTTCCTCCTACGAGCAGTACTTC. It translates to CASSYSTFGSSYEQYF.